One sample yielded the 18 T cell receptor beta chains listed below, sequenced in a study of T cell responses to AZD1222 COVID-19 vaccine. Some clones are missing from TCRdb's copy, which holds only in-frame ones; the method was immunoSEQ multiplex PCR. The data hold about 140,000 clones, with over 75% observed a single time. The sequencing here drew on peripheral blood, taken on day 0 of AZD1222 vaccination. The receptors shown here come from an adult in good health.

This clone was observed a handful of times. This CDR3 is CASSEGIPYTEAFF. The DNA for the CDR3 is TGTGCCAGCAGTGAAGGCATCCCCTACACTGAAGCTTTCTTT. This chain links TRBV6-1 with TRBJ1-1; D call uncertain. The CDR3 runs to 14 residues. Germline V gene lookup returns CDR1 MNHNS and CDR2 SASEGT. The ends were cut back, 1 base at V and 3 bases at J, with 9 bases in the middle.

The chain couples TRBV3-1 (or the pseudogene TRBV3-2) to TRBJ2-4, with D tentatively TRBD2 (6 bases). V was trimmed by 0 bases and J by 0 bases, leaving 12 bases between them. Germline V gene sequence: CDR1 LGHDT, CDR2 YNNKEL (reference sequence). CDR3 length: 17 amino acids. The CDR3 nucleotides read TGTGCCAGCAGCCAAGAGGCAGGGAGGATAGCCAAAAACATTCAGTACTTC. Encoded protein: CASSQEAGRIAKNIQYF.

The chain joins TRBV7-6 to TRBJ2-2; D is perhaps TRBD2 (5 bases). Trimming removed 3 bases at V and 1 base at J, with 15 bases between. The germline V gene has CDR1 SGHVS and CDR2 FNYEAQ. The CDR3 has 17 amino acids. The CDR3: CASSFALAGGNTGELFF. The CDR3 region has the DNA TGTGCCAGCAGCTTCGCCCTGGCGGGTGGGAACACCGGGGAGCTGTTTTTT.

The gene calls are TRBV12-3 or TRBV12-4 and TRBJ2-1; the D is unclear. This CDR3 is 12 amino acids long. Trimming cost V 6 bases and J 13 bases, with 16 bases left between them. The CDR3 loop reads CASSPPALGQFF. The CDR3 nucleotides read TGTGCCAGCAGCCCTCCCGCCCTCGGTCAGTTCTTC.

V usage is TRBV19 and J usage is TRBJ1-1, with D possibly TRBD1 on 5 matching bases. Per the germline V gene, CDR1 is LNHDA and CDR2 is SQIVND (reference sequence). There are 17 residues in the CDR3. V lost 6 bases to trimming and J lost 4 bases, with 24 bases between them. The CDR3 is CASSKRTGRGVGTEAFF. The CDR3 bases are TGTGCCAGTAGCAAGCGAACGGGGCGGGGGGTTGGCACTGAAGCTTTCTTT.

DNA of the CDR3: TGTGCCAGCAGACAGTCGAACACTGAAGCTTTCTTT. As protein: CASRQSNTEAFF. This chain connects TRBV19 to TRBJ1-1; a possible D gene is TRBD1 (5 bases). CDR1 and CDR2 from the germline V gene are LNHDA and SQIVND (reference sequence). The CDR3 spans 12 residues. Between the trimmed V and J ends, which lost 9 bases and 1 base, there was a span of 9 bases. The complete variable domain, with remaining parts taken from reference TRBV19 and TRBJ1-1, reads DGGITQSPKYLFRKEGQNVTLSCEQNLNHDAMYWYRQDPGQGLRLIYYSQIVNDFQKGDIAEGYSVSREKKESFPLTVTSAQKNPTAFYLCASRQSNTEAFFGQGTRLTVV.

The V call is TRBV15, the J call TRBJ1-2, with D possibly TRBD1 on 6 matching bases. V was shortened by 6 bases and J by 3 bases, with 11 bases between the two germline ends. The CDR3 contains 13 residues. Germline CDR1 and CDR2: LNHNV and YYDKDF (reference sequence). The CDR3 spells CATSRGVYYGYTF. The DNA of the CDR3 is TGTGCCACCAGTAGGGGGGTTTACTATGGCTACACCTTC.

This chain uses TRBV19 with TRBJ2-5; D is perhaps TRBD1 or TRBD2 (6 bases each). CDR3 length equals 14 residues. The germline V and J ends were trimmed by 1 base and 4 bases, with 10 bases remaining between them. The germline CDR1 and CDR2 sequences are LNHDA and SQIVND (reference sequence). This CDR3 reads CASSIAGGGETQYF. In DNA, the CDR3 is TGTGCCAGTAGTATAGCCGGAGGGGGAGAGACCCAGTACTTC.

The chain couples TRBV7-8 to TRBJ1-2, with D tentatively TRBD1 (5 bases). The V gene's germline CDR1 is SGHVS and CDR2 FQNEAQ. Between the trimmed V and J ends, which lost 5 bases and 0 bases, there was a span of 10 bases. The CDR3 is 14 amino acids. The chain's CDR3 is CASSPRQPNYGYTF. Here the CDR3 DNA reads TGTGCCAGCAGCCCGAGACAGCCTAACTATGGCTACACCTTC.

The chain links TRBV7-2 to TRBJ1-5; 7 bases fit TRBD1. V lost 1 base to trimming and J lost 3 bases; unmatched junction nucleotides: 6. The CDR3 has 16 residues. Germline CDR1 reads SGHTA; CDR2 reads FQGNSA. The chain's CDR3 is CASSLGKGAFNQPQHF. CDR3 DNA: TGTGCCAGCAGCTTAGGCAAGGGGGCGTTCAATCAGCCCCAGCATTTT. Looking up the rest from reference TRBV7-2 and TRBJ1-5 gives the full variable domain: GAGVSQSPSNKVTEKGKDVELRCDPISGHTALYWYRQSLGQGLEFLIYFQGNSAPDKSGLPSDRFSAERTGGSVSTLTIQRTQQEDSAVYLCASSLGKGAFNQPQHFGDGTRLSIL.

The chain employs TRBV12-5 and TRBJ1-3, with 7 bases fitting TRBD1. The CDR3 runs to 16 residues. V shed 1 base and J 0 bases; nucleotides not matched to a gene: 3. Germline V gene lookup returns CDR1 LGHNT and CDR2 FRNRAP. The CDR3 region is CASGLGQGYSGNTIYF. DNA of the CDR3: TGTGCTAGTGGTTTGGGACAGGGCTACTCTGGAAACACCATATATTTT.

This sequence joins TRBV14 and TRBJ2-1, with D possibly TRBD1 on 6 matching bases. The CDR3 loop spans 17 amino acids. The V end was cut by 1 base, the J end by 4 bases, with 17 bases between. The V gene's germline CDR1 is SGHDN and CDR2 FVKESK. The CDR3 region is CASSQGFGSGQYNEQFF. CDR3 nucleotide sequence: TGTGCCAGCAGCCAAGGGTTTGGTAGTGGACAGTACAATGAGCAGTTCTTC. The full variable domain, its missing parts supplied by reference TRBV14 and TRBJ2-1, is EAGVTQFPSHSVIEKGQTVTLRCDPISGHDNLYWYRRVMGKEIKFLLHFVKESKQDESGMPNNRFLAERTGGTYSTLKVQPAELEDSGVYFCASSQGFGSGQYNEQFFGPGTRLTVL.

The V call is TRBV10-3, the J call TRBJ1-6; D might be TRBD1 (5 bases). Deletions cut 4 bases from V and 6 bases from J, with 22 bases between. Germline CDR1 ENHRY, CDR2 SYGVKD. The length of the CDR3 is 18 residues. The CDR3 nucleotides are TGTGCCATCAGTGCCGAGGGGCTCCGTGGGATGATTAATTCACCCCTCCACTTT. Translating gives CAISAEGLRGMINSPLHF.

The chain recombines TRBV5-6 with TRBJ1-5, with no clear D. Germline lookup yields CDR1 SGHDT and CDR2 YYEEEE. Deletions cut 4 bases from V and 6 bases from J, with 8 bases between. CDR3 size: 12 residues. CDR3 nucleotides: TGTGCCAGCAGCACGACGTCTCAGCCCCAGCATTTT. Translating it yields CASSTTSQPQHF.

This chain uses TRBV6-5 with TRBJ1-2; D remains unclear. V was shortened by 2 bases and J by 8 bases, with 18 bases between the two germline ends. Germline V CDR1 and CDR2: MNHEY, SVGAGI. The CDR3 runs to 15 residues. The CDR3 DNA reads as TGTGCCAGCAGTTACGTTCAGTCTGGCGTCTACGGCTACACCTTC. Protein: CASSYVQSGVYGYTF.

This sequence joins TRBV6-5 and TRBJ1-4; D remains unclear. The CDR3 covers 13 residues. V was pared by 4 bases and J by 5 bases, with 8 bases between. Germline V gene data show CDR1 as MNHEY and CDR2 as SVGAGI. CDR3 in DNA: TGTGCCAGCAGTTGGCAGGACAATGAAAAACTGTTTTTT. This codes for CASSWQDNEKLFF.

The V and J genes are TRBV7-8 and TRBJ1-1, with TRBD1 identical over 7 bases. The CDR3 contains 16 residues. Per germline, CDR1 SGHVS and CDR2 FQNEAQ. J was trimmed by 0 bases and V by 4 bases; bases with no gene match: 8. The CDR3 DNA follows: TGTGCCAGCAGCTCTATGGGACAGAGTATGAACACTGAAGCTTTCTTT. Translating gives CASSSMGQSMNTEAFF.

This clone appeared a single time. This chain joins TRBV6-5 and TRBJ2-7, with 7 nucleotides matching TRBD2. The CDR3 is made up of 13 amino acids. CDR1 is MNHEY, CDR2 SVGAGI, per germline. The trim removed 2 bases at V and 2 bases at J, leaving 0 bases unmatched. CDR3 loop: CASSYAGAYEQYF. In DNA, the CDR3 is TGTGCCAGCAGTTACGCGGGGGCCTACGAGCAGTACTTC.